This T cell receptor (beta chain) appears in the sequencing data of a study of T cells after posttransplantation cyclophosphamide. Whole-study findings and limits: TRB overlap between skin or GI tissue T cells and blood was limited. Donor CD8+ memory clones often dominated recipient blood repertoires at later times. Recipient CMV seropositivity and CMV reactivation strongly tracked TRB clonality.

Using immunoSEQ multiplex PCR, the repertoire was profiled, and TCRdb retains in-frame clones only, with some absent. The sample gives more than 9,000 clones, none seen only once, and the top ten clones hold less than 30%. This clone was detected ten times or more. The antigen remains unidentified. A marrow graft followed busulfan-fludarabine conditioning, with cyclophosphamide on days +3 and +4. The CDR3 contains 16 residues. The V segment lost 5 bases and the J segment 0 bases; nucleotides outside the gene matches: 7. In germline, CDR1 is LNHDA, CDR2 SQIVND (reference sequence). The sequence derives from a female patient aged 40-50 years who received an allogeneic stem cell transplant from a related donor, was CMV-positive, and had no GVHD. Some T cells may have originated in the graft donor. This chain joins TRBV19 and TRBJ1-3, with TRBD1 matching over 7 bases. The sample here was PBMCs, taken after allogeneic stem cell transplant with posttransplant cyclophosphamide. The CDR3 loop is CASSALGQSSGNTIYF. The DNA for the CDR3 is TGTGCCAGTAGTGCCCTGGGACAGAGCTCTGGAAACACCATATATTTT.